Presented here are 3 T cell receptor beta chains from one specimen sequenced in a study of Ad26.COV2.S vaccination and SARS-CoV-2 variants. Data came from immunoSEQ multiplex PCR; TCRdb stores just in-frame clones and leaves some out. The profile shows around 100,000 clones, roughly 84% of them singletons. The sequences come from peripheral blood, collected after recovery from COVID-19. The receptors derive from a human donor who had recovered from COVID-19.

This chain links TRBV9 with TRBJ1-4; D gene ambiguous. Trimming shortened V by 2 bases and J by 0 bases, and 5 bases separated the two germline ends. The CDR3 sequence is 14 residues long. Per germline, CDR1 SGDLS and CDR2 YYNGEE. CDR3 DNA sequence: TGTGCCAGCAGCGTTGGTGCAACTAATGAAAAACTGTTTTTT. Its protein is CASSVGATNEKLFF.

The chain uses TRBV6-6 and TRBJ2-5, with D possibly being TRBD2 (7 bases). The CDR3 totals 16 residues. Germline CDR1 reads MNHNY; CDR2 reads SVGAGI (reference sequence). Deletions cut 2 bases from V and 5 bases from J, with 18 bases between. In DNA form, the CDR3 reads TGTGCCAGCAGTTACCGAAGGGGGGGCTCATTGGAGACCCAGTACTTC. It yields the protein CASSYRRGGSLETQYF.

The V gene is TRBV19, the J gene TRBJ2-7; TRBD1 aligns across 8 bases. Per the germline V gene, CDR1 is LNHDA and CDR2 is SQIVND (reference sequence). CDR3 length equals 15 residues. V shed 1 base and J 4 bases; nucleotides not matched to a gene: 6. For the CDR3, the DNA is TGTGCCAGTAGTATAGTCGGACAGGGAGGATACGAGCAGTACTTC. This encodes CASSIVGQGGYEQYF.